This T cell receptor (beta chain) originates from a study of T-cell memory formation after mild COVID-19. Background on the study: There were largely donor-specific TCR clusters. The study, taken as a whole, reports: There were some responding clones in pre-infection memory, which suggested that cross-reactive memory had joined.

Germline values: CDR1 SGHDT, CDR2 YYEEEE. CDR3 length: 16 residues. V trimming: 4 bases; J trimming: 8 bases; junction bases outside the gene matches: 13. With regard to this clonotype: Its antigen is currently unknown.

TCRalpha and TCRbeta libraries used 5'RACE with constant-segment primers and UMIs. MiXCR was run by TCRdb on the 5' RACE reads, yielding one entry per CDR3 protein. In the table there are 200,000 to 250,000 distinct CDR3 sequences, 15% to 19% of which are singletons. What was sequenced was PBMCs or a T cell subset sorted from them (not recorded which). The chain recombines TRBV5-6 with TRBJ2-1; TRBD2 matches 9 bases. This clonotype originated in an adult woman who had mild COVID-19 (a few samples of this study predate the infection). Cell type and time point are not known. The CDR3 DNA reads TGTGCCAGCAGCCCCACCGGGACTAGCCCAGTCGATGAGCAGTTCTTC. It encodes CASSPTGTSPVDEQFF.